The 17 T cell receptor beta chains below come from one sample, sequenced in a study of cytomegalovirus exposure and HLA in healthy donors. The protocol was immunoSEQ multiplex PCR, while the TCRdb copy is restricted to in-frame clones and leaves out a portion. This sample has about 200,000 clones; 81% occur once, and the top ten carry 1.2%. Material: PBMCs. The source is a young woman in good health and CMV-seronegative.

In this sample, this clone turned up once. The chain combines TRBV5-6 with TRBJ1-1; 9 bases are shared with TRBD1. The germline V gene has CDR1 SGHDT and CDR2 YYEEEE. This CDR3 has 13 residues. Trimming removed 4 bases from V and 10 bases from J; junction bases left unmatched: 8. For the CDR3, the DNA is TGTGCCAGCAGCGTAGGACAGGGGAGGGGAGCTTTCTTT. Translation gives CASSVGQGRGAFF.

This clone has more than one count but fewer than ten. The chain is built from TRBV6-1 and TRBJ1-3; D not certain. Trimming shortened V by 10 bases and J by 3 bases, and 13 bases separated the two germline ends. The CDR3 spans 13 residues. Germline lookup yields CDR1 MNHNS and CDR2 SASEGT. The CDR3 nucleotides read TGTGCCACCCAAAATCCAGATGGAAACACCATATATTTT. It specifies CATQNPDGNTIYF.

This chain links TRBV5-1 with TRBJ2-7; 7 nucleotides line up with TRBD2. The J segment lost 2 bases and the V segment lost 0 bases, leaving 5 bases of the junction unmatched. The CDR3 is made up of 15 amino acids. In germline, CDR1 is SGHRS, CDR2 YFSETQ. The CDR3 region is CASSLEAGAPYEQYF. The CDR3 DNA reads TGCGCCAGCAGCTTGGAGGCGGGAGCCCCCTACGAGCAGTACTTC.

The chain links TRBV25-1 to TRBJ2-7; 7 bases are shared with TRBD1. Germline V gives CDR1 MGHDK, CDR2 SYGVNS. CDR3 size: 13 residues. Trimming at V came to 3 bases and at J to 13 bases, leaving 12 bases not matched to a gene. Here the CDR3 DNA reads TGTGCCAGCAGTGAGCCAGACAGGGCTATGCACTACTTC. It is translated as CASSEPDRAMHYF.

The chain combines TRBV5-4 with TRBJ1-1; possibly TRBD1 for D (6 bases). The CDR3 has 13 residues. Germline loops: CDR1 SGHNT, CDR2 YYREEE (reference sequence). V dropped 2 bases and J dropped 5 bases, with 10 bases sitting between them. Written as DNA, the CDR3 is TGTGCCAGCAGCTTCCCAGGGGAGACTGAAGCTTTCTTT. This codes for CASSFPGETEAFF.

The chain uses TRBV4-2 and TRBJ2-7, with 10 bases fitting TRBD2. The trim removed 2 bases at V and 4 bases at J, leaving 8 bases unmatched. Germline V lookup: CDR1 LGHNA, CDR2 YNFKEQ. This CDR3 region has 16 residues. CDR3 protein: CASSQPTSGGAYEQYF. The CDR3 coding sequence is TGTGCCAGCAGCCAACCTACGAGCGGGGGGGCTTACGAGCAGTACTTC.

The rearrangement joins TRBV5-6 to TRBJ2-2, with 7 bases lining up with TRBD1. CDR3 length: 14 residues. Germline lookup yields CDR1 SGHDT and CDR2 YYEEEE. J gave up 6 bases and V 3 bases, and 5 bases lay outside the gene matches. The CDR3 coding sequence is TGTGCCAGCAGCTACGACAGGGAAGCCGGGGAGCTGTTTTTT. It yields the protein CASSYDREAGELFF.

In DNA form, the CDR3 reads TGTGCCAGCAGCCAAGGTGGAGGGGGCGGGAACACTGAAGCTTTCTTT. Amino acids: CASSQGGGGGNTEAFF. This chain joins TRBV4-2 and TRBJ1-1; TRBD1 matches at 7 bases. Germline V gene data show CDR1 as LGHNA and CDR2 as YNFKEQ. Trimming at V came to 1 base and at J to 1 base, leaving 6 bases not matched to a gene. The CDR3 has 16 residues.

This chain joins TRBV30 and TRBJ2-5; 7 nucleotides line up with TRBD1. The CDR3 covers 14 residues. V gave up 5 bases and J gave up 3 bases; unmatched junction bases: 9. Germline V gene sequence: CDR1 GTSNPN, CDR2 SVGIG (reference sequence). The CDR3 is CAWAGTVRKETQYF. CDR3 nucleotides: TGTGCCTGGGCCGGGACAGTCAGAAAAGAGACCCAGTACTTC.

The genes are TRBV10-3 and TRBJ2-7; D is unclear. The CDR3 is 13 amino acids. Trimming shortened V by 4 bases and J by 7 bases, and 14 bases separated the two germline ends. Germline-derived CDR1 and CDR2 are ENHRY and SYGVKD. This CDR3 is CAISGLGPAEQYF. DNA for the CDR3: TGTGCCATCAGTGGGCTGGGCCCTGCTGAGCAGTACTTC.

Only a few counts were recorded for this clone. V is TRBV2 and J is TRBJ1-2, with D possibly TRBD1 on 5 matching bases. Germline-derived CDR1 and CDR2 are SNHLY and FYNNEI. Between the trimmed V and J ends, which lost 4 bases and 4 bases, there was a span of 13 bases. The length of the CDR3 is 14 residues. The CDR3 DNA is TGTGCCAGCAGTGGGAGACTGGGGCTCTATGGCTACACCTTC. This encodes CASSGRLGLYGYTF.

This clone was seen repeatedly, ten times or more. Other DNA sequences in this specimen translate into the identical CDR3. The chain's CDR3 is CASSIGGGYTF. The CDR3, as DNA: TGTGCCAGTAGTATAGGGGGCGGCTACACCTTC. The chain uses TRBV19 and TRBJ1-2, with D perhaps TRBD1 (5 bases). The V gene lost 1 base and the J gene lost 8 bases, with 5 bases spanning the gap. The CDR3 loop spans 11 amino acids. Germline-derived CDR1 and CDR2 are LNHDA and SQIVND (reference sequence).

The chain carries TRBV28 and TRBJ1-2; TRBD1 matches at 9 bases. Germline lookup yields CDR1 MDHEN and CDR2 SYDVKM. The length of the CDR3 is 14 residues. Trimming cost V 6 bases and J 8 bases; bases outside gene matches: 10. The CDR3 DNA follows: TGTGCCAGCAGGGTAACAGGGGGCGCGAGAGGCTACACCTTC. This sequence encodes CASRVTGGARGYTF.

This clone was seen only a few times. The chain employs TRBV27 and TRBJ1-3; D uncertain. This CDR3 region has 14 residues. CDR1 is MNHEY, CDR2 SMNVEV, per germline (reference sequence). Trimming left V 3 bases short and J 2 bases short, with 8 bases between. CDR3 residues: CASSFGGAGNTIYF. The CDR3 region has the DNA TGTGCCAGCAGTTTCGGAGGAGCTGGAAACACCATATATTTT.

The chain carries TRBV19 and TRBJ1-2; D is ambiguous. Germline assignment: CDR1 LNHDA and CDR2 SQIVND (reference sequence). V was shortened by 5 bases and J by 5 bases, with 12 bases between the two germline ends. The CDR3 is made up of 13 amino acids. The CDR3 DNA follows: TGTGCCAGTAGTCGGGGTCGGGAGTATGGCTACACCTTC. Its protein is CASSRGREYGYTF.

CDR3 DNA: TGTGCCAGCAGCTCTCTGGGCCGCTCCTATAATTCACCCCTCCACTTT. This codes for CASSSLGRSYNSPLHF. The chain links TRBV28 to TRBJ1-6, with no clear D. V was shortened by 6 bases and J by 0 bases, with 12 bases between the two germline ends. This CDR3 is 16 amino acids long. The germline gives CDR1 MDHEN, CDR2 SYDVKM. The full variable domain, completed using reference TRBV28 and TRBJ1-6, is DVKVTQSSRYLVKRTGEKVFLECVQDMDHENMFWYRQDPGLGLRLIYFSYDVKMKEKGDIPEGYSVSREKKERFSLILESASTNQTSMYLCASSSLGRSYNSPLHFGNGTRLTVT.

The V gene is TRBV28, the J gene TRBJ1-4; TRBD1 aligns across 9 bases. CDR1 MDHEN and CDR2 SYDVKM come from the germline V gene. This CDR3 has 14 amino acids. V gave up 4 bases and J gave up 4 bases; unmatched junction bases: 1. The CDR3 DNA sequence: TGTGCCAGCAGTTCGGGACAGGGTAATGAAAAACTGTTTTTT. Residues: CASSSGQGNEKLFF.